This record concerns one T cell receptor beta chain sequence. The target antigen is unknown. The entry originates in a study of shared clonotypes between healthy human individuals. Findings and caveats of the study: Clonotypes shared by all four donors outscored non-shared clonotypes in generation probability. Sequencing of the sorted subsets was shown by rarefaction to be incomplete despite large depth.

Trimming removed 3 bases from V and 4 bases from J; junction bases left unmatched: 4. The germline V gene encodes CDR1 MGHDK and CDR2 SYGVNS. CDR3 length: 14 amino acids. Positive CCR7 selection of CD45RO-negative cells yielded the naive CD8 cells, and terminally differentiated effector memory CD45RA+ cells were excluded. Method: immunoSEQ multiplex PCR; TCRdb's copy keeps in-frame clones and lacks some. This sample has roughly 2.1 million clones; around 93% occur once, and the top ten carry around 1.7%. What was sequenced was naive CD8+ T cells from PBMCs. This clonotype originated in a man between 18 and 35 years old in good health. Some clones in this sample may be carry-over from other donors' samples. This sequence joins TRBV25-1 and TRBJ2-3; the match to TRBD1 covers 7 bases. CDR3 sequence: CASSDDRAADTQYF. CDR3 bases: TGTGCCAGCAGTGACGACAGGGCGGCAGATACGCAGTATTTT.